This T cell receptor (beta chain) came from a study of blood T cell repertoires in COVID-19. Study information: T cells, B-cell-depleted T cells, or PBMCs provided the cDNA or gDNA that served as material.

Using immunoSEQ multiplex PCR, the repertoire was profiled, and TCRdb retains in-frame clones only, with some absent. The sample has roughly 60,000 clones; more than 80% are singletons. The CDR3 loop spans 14 amino acids. Trimming left V 3 bases short and J 1 base short, with 10 bases between. Germline V gene lookup returns CDR1 KGHSH and CDR2 LQKENI. Material for sequencing was peripheral blood. The receptor's source is a woman aged 80 or over with active COVID-19. The chain links TRBV18 to TRBJ2-7; no clear D. DNA for the CDR3: TGTGCCAGCTCACCTCAGCAACAGTCCTACGAGCAGTACTTC. Residues: CASSPQQQSYEQYF.